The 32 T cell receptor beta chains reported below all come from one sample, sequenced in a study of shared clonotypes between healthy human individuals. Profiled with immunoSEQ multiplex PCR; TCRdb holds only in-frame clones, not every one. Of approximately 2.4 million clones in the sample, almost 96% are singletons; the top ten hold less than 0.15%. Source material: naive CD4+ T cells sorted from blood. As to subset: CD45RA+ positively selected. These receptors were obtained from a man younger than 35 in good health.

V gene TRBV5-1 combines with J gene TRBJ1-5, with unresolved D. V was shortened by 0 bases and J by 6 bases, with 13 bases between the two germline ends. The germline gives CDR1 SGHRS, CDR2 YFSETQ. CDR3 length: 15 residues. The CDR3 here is CASSLVPGEGQPQHF. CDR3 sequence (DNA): TGCGCCAGCAGCTTGGTTCCAGGTGAAGGTCAGCCCCAGCATTTT.

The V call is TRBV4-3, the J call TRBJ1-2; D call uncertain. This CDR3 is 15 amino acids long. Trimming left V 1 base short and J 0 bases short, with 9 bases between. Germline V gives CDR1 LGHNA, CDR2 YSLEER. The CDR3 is CASSQGRSANYGYTF. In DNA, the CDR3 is TGCGCCAGCAGCCAAGGCCGGTCAGCTAACTATGGCTACACCTTC.

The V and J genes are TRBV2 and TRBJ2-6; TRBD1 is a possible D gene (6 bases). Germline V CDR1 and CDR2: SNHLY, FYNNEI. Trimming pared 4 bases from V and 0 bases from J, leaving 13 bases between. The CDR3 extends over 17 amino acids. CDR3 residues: CASSARTVASGANVLTF. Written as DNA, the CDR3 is TGTGCCAGCAGTGCAAGGACAGTAGCCTCTGGGGCCAACGTCCTGACTTTC.

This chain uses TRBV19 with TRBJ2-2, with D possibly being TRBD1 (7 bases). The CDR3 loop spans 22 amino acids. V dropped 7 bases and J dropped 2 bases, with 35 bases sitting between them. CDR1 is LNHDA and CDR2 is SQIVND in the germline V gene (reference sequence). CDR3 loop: CASIQQGRWASEQTVNTGELFF. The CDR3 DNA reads TGTGCCAGTATTCAACAGGGGAGGTGGGCTAGCGAACAGACTGTTAACACCGGGGAGCTGTTTTTT.

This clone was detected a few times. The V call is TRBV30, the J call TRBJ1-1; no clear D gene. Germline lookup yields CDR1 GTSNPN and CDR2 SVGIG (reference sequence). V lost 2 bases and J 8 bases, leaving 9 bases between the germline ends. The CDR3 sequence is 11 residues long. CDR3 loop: CAWSYSGEAFF. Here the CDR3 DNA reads TGTGCCTGGAGTTATTCCGGAGAAGCTTTCTTT.

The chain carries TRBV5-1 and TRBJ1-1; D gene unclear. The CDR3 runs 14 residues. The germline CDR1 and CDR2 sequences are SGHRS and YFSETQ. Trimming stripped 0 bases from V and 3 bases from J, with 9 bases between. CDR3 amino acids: CASSLEQRYTEAFF. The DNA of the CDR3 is TGCGCCAGCAGCTTGGAACAGCGTTACACTGAAGCTTTCTTT.

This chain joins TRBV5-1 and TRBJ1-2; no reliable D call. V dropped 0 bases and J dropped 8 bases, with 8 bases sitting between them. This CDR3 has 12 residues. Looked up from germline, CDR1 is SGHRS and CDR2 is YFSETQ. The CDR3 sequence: CASSLGGAGYTF. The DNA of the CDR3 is TGCGCCAGCAGCTTGGGAGGAGCAGGCTACACCTTC.

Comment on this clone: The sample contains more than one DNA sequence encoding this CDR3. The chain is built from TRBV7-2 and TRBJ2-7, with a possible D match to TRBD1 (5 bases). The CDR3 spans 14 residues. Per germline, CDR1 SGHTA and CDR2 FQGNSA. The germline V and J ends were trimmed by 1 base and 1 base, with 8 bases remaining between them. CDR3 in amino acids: CASSLVTGSYEQYF. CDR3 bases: TGTGCCAGCAGCTTAGTCACAGGATCCTACGAGCAGTACTTC.

The CDR3 loop reads CASSQRAEAQGPEQYF. As DNA, the CDR3 is TGCGCCAGCAGCCAGAGAGCTGAAGCCCAAGGCCCCGAGCAGTACTTC. The chain employs TRBV4-1 and TRBJ2-7, with D uncertain. The CDR3 covers 16 residues. The V gene lost 3 bases and the J gene lost 6 bases, with 21 bases spanning the gap. Germline V CDR1 and CDR2: MGHRA, YSYEKL.

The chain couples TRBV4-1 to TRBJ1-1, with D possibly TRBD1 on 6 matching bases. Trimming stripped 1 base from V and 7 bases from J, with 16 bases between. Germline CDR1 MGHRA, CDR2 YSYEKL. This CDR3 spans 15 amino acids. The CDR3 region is CASSQVPGQGFEAFF. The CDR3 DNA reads TGCGCCAGCAGCCAAGTACCGGGACAAGGGTTTGAAGCTTTCTTT.

The CDR3 DNA is TGTGCCAGCAGGGGCCTTGGGGCAATCGGTGAGCAGTTCTTC. Its translation is CASRGLGAIGEQFF. The rearrangement joins TRBV6-5 to TRBJ2-1, with a weak D call TRBD1 (5 bases). The V gene lost 6 bases and the J gene lost 9 bases, with 18 bases spanning the gap. CDR1 is MNHEY, CDR2 SVGAGI, per germline. The CDR3 has 14 amino acids.

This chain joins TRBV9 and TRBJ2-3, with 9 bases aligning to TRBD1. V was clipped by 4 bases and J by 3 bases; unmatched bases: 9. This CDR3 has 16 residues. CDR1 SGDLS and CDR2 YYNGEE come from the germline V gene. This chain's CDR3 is CASSPWTGVMTDTQYF. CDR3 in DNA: TGTGCCAGCAGCCCCTGGACAGGGGTAATGACAGATACGCAGTATTTT.

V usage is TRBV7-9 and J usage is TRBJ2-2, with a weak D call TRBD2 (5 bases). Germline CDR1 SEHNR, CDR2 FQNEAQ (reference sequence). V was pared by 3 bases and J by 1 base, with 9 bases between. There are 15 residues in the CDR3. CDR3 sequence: CASSFVGVNTGELFF. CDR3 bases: TGTGCCAGCAGCTTTGTGGGAGTGAACACCGGGGAGCTGTTTTTT.

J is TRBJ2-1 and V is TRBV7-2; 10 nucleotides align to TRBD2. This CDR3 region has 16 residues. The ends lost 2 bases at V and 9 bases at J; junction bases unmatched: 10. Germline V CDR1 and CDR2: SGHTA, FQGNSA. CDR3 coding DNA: TGTGCCAGCAGCTTATTGGCTAGCGGGAGCCTAGGTGAGCAGTTCTTC. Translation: CASSLLASGSLGEQFF. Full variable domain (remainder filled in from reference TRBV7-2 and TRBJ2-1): GAGVSQSPSNKVTEKGKDVELRCDPISGHTALYWYRQSLGQGLEFLIYFQGNSAPDKSGLPSDRFSAERTGGSVSTLTIQRTQQEDSAVYLCASSLLASGSLGEQFFGPGTRLTVL.

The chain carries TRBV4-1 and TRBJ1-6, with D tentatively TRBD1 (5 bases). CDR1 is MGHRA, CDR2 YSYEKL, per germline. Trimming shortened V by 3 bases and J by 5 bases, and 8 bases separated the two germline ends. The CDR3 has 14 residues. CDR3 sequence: CASSQDKNNSPLHF. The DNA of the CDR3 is TGCGCCAGCAGCCAGGACAAGAATAATTCACCCCTCCACTTT.

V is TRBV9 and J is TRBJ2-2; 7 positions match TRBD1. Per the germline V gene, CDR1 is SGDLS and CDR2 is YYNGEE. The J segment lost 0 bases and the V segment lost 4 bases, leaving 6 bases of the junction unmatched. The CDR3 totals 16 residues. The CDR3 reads CASSPWTGPNTGELFF. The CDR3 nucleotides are TGTGCCAGCAGCCCCTGGACAGGCCCGAACACCGGGGAGCTGTTTTTT. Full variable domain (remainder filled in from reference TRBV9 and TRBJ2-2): DSGVTQTPKHLITATGQRVTLRCSPRSGDLSVYWYQQSLDQGLQFLIQYYNGEERAKGNILERFSAQQFPDLHSELNLSSLELGDSALYFCASSPWTGPNTGELFFGEGSRLTVL.

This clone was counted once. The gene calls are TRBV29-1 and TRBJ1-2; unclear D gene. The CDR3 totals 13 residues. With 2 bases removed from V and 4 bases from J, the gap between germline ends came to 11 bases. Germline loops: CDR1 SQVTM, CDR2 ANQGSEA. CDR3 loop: CSVERPGLYGYTF. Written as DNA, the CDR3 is TGCAGCGTTGAACGTCCAGGCCTCTATGGCTACACCTTC.

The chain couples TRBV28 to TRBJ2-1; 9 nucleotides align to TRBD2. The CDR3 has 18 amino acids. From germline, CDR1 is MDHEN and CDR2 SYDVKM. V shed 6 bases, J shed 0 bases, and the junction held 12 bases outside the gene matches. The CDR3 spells CASSPGMAGGRSYNEQFF. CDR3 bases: TGTGCCAGCAGCCCTGGAATGGCGGGGGGGCGCTCCTACAATGAGCAGTTCTTC.

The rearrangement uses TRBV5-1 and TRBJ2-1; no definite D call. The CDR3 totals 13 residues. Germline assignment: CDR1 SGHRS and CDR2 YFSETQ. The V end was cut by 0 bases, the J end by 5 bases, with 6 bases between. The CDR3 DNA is TGCGCCAGCAGCTTGGCGCTGGACAATGAGCAGTTCTTC. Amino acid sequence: CASSLALDNEQFF. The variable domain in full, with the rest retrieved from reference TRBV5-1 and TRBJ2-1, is KAGVTQTPRYLIKTRGQQVTLSCSPISGHRSVSWYQQTPGQGLQFLFEYFSETQRNKGNFPGRFSGRQFSNSRSEMNVSTLELGDSALYLCASSLALDNEQFFGPGTRLTVL.

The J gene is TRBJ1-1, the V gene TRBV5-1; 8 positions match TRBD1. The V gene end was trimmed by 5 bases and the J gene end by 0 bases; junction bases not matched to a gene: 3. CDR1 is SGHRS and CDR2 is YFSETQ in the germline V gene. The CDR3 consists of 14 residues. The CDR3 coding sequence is TGCGCCAGCAGGGAGACAGGGGTGAACACTGAAGCTTTCTTT. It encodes CASRETGVNTEAFF.

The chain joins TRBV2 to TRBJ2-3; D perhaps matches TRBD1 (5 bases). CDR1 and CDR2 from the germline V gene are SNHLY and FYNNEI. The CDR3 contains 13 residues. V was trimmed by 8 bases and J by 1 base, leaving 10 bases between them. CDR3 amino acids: CASGAQGTDTQYF. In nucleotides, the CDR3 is TGTGCCAGCGGGGCCCAGGGCACAGATACGCAGTATTTT.

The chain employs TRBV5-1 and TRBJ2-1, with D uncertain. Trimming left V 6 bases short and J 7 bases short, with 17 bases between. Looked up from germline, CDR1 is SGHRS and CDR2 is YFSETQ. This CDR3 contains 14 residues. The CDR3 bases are TGCGCCAGCACCCCCTTGGAAGGGTTGAATGAGCAGTTCTTC. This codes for CASTPLEGLNEQFF.

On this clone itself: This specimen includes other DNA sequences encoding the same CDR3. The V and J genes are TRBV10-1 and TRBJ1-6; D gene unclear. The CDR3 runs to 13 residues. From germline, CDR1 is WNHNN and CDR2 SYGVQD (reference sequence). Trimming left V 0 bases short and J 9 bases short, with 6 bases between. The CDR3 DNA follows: TGCGCCAGCAGTGAGTCGAGAGTTTCACCCCTCCACTTT. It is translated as CASSESRVSPLHF.

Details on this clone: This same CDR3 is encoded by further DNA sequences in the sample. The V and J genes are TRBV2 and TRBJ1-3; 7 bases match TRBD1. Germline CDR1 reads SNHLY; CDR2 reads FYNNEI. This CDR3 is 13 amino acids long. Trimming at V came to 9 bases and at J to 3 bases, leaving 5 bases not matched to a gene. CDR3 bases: TGTGCCAGTAGGGACAGTAGTGGAAACACCATATATTTT. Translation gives CASRDSSGNTIYF.

The CDR3 reads CASSKAGLAPNYEQYF. The CDR3 DNA reads as TGTGCCAGCAGCAAAGCGGGACTAGCACCAAACTACGAGCAGTACTTC. This chain joins TRBV21-1 and TRBJ2-7; the table's D call, TRBD2, was not checked against the DNA. TRBV21-1 is classified as a pseudogene. CDR3 length equals 16 residues.

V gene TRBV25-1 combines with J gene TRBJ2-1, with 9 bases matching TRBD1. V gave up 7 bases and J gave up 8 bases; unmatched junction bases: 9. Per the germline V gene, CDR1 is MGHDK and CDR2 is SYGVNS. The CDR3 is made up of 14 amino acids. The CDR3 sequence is CASIPGTGLHEQFF. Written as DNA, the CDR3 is TGTGCCAGCATCCCCGGGACAGGGCTCCATGAGCAGTTCTTC.

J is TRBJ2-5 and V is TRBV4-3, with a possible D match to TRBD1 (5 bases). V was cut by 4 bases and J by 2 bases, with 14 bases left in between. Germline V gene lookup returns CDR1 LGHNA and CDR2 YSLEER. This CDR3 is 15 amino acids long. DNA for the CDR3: TGCGCCAGCAGCCCGCATGTGGGGCTGCAAGAGACCCAGTACTTC. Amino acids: CASSPHVGLQETQYF.

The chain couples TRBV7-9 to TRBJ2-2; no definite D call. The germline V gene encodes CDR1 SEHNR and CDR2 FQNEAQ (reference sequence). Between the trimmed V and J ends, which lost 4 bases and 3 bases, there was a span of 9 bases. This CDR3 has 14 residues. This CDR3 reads CASSYGLHTGELFF. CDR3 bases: TGTGCCAGCAGCTACGGGCTCCACACCGGGGAGCTGTTTTTT.

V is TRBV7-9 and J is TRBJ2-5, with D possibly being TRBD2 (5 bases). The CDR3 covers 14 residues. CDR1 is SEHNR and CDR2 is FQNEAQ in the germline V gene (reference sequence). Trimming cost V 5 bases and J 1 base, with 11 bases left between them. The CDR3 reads CASSPRGSQETQYF. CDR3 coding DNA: TGTGCCAGCAGCCCCCGAGGGAGCCAAGAGACCCAGTACTTC.

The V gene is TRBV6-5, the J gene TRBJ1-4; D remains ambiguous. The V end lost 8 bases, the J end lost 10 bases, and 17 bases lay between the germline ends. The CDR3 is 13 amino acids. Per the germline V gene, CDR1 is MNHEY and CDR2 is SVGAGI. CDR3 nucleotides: TGTGCCAGCGATAAAATATTGGTCGGAAAACTGTTTTTT. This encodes CASDKILVGKLFF.

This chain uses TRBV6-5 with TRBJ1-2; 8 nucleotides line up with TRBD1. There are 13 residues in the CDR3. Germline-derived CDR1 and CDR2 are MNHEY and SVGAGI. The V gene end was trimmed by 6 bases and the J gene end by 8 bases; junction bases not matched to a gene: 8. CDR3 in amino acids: CASRPTGVGGYTF. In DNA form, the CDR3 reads TGTGCCAGCAGGCCGACAGGGGTGGGCGGCTACACCTTC.

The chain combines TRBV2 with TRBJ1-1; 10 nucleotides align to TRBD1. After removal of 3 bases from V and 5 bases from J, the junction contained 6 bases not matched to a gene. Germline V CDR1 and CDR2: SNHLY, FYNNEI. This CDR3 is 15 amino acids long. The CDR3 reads CASSDRDRGRTEAFF. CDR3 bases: TGTGCCAGCAGTGATAGGGACAGGGGTAGGACTGAAGCTTTCTTT.